This entry lists 25 T cell receptor beta chains sequenced from one sample in a study of blood T cell repertoires in COVID-19. Using immunoSEQ multiplex PCR, the repertoire was profiled, and TCRdb retains in-frame clones only, with some absent. The data show 150,000 to 190,000 clones, with 85% seen just once and around 8% held by the top ten. The sample was peripheral blood. These TCRs come from a woman aged 55 to 70 with COVID-19, enrolled during active disease.

The chain joins TRBV9 to TRBJ1-4; 7 bases are a match to TRBD1. The CDR3 totals 15 residues. The germline V gene has CDR1 SGDLS and CDR2 YYNGEE. The trim removed 3 bases at V and 5 bases at J, leaving 7 bases unmatched. CDR3 DNA: TGTGCCAGCAGCGAGTCGGACAGGAGCAATGAAAAACTGTTTTTT. Encoded protein: CASSESDRSNEKLFF. Full variable domain (missing parts from reference TRBV9 and TRBJ1-4): DSGVTQTPKHLITATGQRVTLRCSPRSGDLSVYWYQQSLDQGLQFLIQYYNGEERAKGNILERFSAQQFPDLHSELNLSSLELGDSALYFCASSESDRSNEKLFFGSGTQLSVL.

This rearrangement joins TRBV7-2 to TRBJ2-1; D unresolved. The germline V gene has CDR1 SGHTA and CDR2 FQGNSA. CDR3 length: 16 amino acids. Between the trimmed V and J ends, which lost 2 bases and 0 bases, there was a span of 11 bases. The CDR3: CASSLMRSSSYNEQFF. The DNA for the CDR3 is TGTGCCAGCAGCTTAATGCGGTCCAGCTCCTACAATGAGCAGTTCTTC. Looking up the rest from reference TRBV7-2 and TRBJ2-1 gives the full variable domain: GAGVSQSPSNKVTEKGKDVELRCDPISGHTALYWYRQSLGQGLEFLIYFQGNSAPDKSGLPSDRFSAERTGGSVSTLTIQRTQQEDSAVYLCASSLMRSSSYNEQFFGPGTRLTVL.

CDR3 coding DNA: TGTGCCAGCAGTGACGTTCGGGACACTGAAGCTTTCTTT. Protein product: CASSDVRDTEAFF. The chain employs TRBV6-1 and TRBJ1-1; D is undetermined. Germline CDR1 is MNHNS and CDR2 is SASEGT. Trimming removed 3 bases from V and 3 bases from J, with 8 bases in between. CDR3 length: 13 residues.

This clone came up a few times. Other DNA sequences from this sample encode an identical CDR3 as well. The chain uses TRBV5-8 and TRBJ1-1; D unresolved. Germline CDR1 reads SGHTS; CDR2 reads YDEGEE. The CDR3 covers 15 residues. Between the trimmed V and J ends, which lost 7 bases and 0 bases, there was a span of 16 bases. The CDR3 spells CASWGGQTMNTEAFF. CDR3 sequence (DNA): TGTGCCAGCTGGGGAGGGCAGACGATGAACACTGAAGCTTTCTTT.

The rearrangement links TRBV5-1 to TRBJ2-7; perhaps TRBD1 as D (6 bases). In germline, CDR1 is SGHRS, CDR2 YFSETQ. CDR3 length: 14 residues. V lost 3 bases to trimming and J lost 0 bases, with 10 bases between them. The CDR3 coding sequence is TGCGCCAGCAGCTACAGGGTTTCCTCCTACGAGCAGTACTTC. This gives the protein CASSYRVSSYEQYF.

CDR3 residues: CASSQQGRSILSPLHF. CDR3 coding DNA: TGTGCCAGCAGTCAACAGGGAAGATCGATACTGTCACCCCTCCACTTT. The chain links TRBV9 to TRBJ1-6; D is possibly TRBD1 (6 bases). This CDR3 region has 16 residues. Looked up from germline, CDR1 is SGDLS and CDR2 is YYNGEE. The V end lost 5 bases, the J end lost 10 bases, and 22 bases lay between the germline ends.

This clone came up once. V is TRBV19 and J is TRBJ1-5; D may be TRBD1 (5 bases). Looked up from germline, CDR1 is LNHDA and CDR2 is SQIVND (reference sequence). The CDR3 loop spans 13 amino acids. Trimming stripped 5 bases from V and 0 bases from J, with 5 bases between. CDR3 in DNA: TGTGCCAGTAGTGACAGTAGCAATCAGCCCCAGCATTTT. Protein product: CASSDSSNQPQHF.

The rearrangement joins TRBV3-1 (or the pseudogene TRBV3-2) to TRBJ2-5; 8 bases map to TRBD1. The CDR3 loop spans 16 amino acids. Per germline, CDR1 LGHDT and CDR2 YNNKEL (reference sequence). The V gene end was trimmed by 4 bases and the J gene end by 6 bases; junction bases not matched to a gene: 13. CDR3 sequence reads: CASSRTPLWDRQTQYF. Written as DNA, the CDR3 is TGTGCCAGCAGCCGTACCCCACTATGGGACAGGCAGACCCAGTACTTC.

The V and J genes are TRBV4-1 and TRBJ1-6; 7 positions match TRBD1. In germline, CDR1 is MGHRA, CDR2 YSYEKL. The CDR3 has 15 amino acids. The ends lost 1 base at V and 10 bases at J; junction bases unmatched: 7. The CDR3 reads CASSQVGLRGSPLHF. CDR3 nucleotide sequence: TGCGCCAGCAGCCAAGTGGGACTCAGGGGGTCACCCCTCCACTTT.

J is TRBJ2-2 and V is TRBV9; 7 bases are shared with TRBD1. CDR3 size: 15 residues. The V and J ends lost 2 bases and 1 base, in that order; junction bases with no gene match: 2. Germline V lookup: CDR1 SGDLS, CDR2 YYNGEE. CDR3 amino acids: CASSVGTVNTGELFF. The CDR3 bases are TGTGCCAGCAGCGTCGGGACAGTGAACACCGGGGAGCTGTTTTTT.

The chain uses TRBV5-1 and TRBJ2-1; D is perhaps TRBD1 (6 bases). The CDR3 has 15 residues. The germline gives CDR1 SGHRS, CDR2 YFSETQ. V was clipped by 2 bases and J by 1 base, with 10 bases between them. CDR3: CASSLQGVSYNEQFF. The CDR3 DNA reads TGCGCCAGCAGCTTACAGGGAGTATCCTACAATGAGCAGTTCTTC.

The chain combines TRBV18 with TRBJ2-5; 7 bases line up with TRBD1. Unmatched junction bases numbered 4, after V lost 4 bases and J lost 2 bases. The CDR3 sequence is 14 residues long. Germline lookup yields CDR1 KGHSH and CDR2 LQKENI. Here the CDR3 reads CASSHQQGQETQYF. The CDR3 nucleotides are TGTGCCAGCTCACACCAACAGGGGCAAGAGACCCAGTACTTC.

As regards this clone: A read error may produce the germline difference seen at one junction end. In nucleotides, the CDR3 is TGTGCCAGCGGCCACAGGGTCGCCGTTGAGCAGTTCTTC. This translates into CASGHRVAVEQFF. The V and J genes are TRBV3-1 (or the pseudogene TRBV3-2) and TRBJ2-1; D is possibly TRBD1 (6 bases). Germline CDR1 reads LGHDT; CDR2 reads YNNKEL (reference sequence). This CDR3 has 13 amino acids.

The chain is built from TRBV6-5 and TRBJ2-2, with a weak D call TRBD1 (5 bases). Germline V gene lookup returns CDR1 MNHEY and CDR2 SVGAGI. The CDR3 loop spans 14 amino acids. V was pared by 6 bases and J by 1 base, with 9 bases between. CDR3 amino acids: CASSLGQNTGELFF. In nucleotides, the CDR3 is TGTGCCAGCAGCCTCGGACAGAACACCGGGGAGCTGTTTTTT.

The genes are TRBV9 and TRBJ1-3; the match to TRBD1 covers 8 bases. CDR3 length: 17 residues. Germline CDR1 and CDR2: SGDLS and YYNGEE. V was pared by 3 bases and J by 3 bases, with 11 bases of the junction left unmatched. The CDR3 region is CASSGGQAGSSGNTIYF. CDR3 DNA: TGTGCCAGCAGCGGGGGACAGGCGGGATCTAGTGGAAACACCATATATTTT.

The chain employs TRBV20-1 and TRBJ1-1, with 7 bases matching TRBD1. CDR3 size: 11 residues. The V gene's germline CDR1 is DFQATT and CDR2 SNEGSKA (reference sequence). With V trimmed by 6 bases and J by 10 bases, 8 bases remained unmatched. This chain's CDR3 is CSAATGERAFF. Here the CDR3 DNA reads TGCAGTGCCGCCACAGGGGAGAGAGCTTTCTTT.

The V call is TRBV7-3, the J call TRBJ1-2, with 8 positions matching TRBD1. The CDR3 length is 15 residues. The germline CDR1 and CDR2 sequences are SGHTA and FQGTGA. V gave up 5 bases and J gave up 0 bases; unmatched junction bases: 5. In nucleotides, the CDR3 is TGTGCCAGCAGCGCCGGGACAGGCGCTAACTATGGCTACACCTTC. It translates to CASSAGTGANYGYTF. Filled out from reference TRBV7-3 and TRBJ1-2, the complete variable domain reads GAGVSQTPSNKVTEKGKYVELRCDPISGHTALYWYRQSLGQGPEFLIYFQGTGAADDSGLPNDRFFAVRPEGSVSTLKIQRTERGDSAVYLCASSAGTGANYGYTFGSGTRLTVV.

The chain employs TRBV6-5 and TRBJ2-3; D remains unclear. CDR3 size: 13 residues. Trimming pared 5 bases from V and 4 bases from J, leaving 10 bases between. CDR1 is MNHEY, CDR2 SVGAGI, per germline. The CDR3 DNA follows: TGTGCCAGCAGTCCTTTTAGATCAGATACGCAGTATTTT. As protein: CASSPFRSDTQYF.

The chain is built from TRBV18 and TRBJ1-6; 7 bases match TRBD1. This CDR3 has 14 amino acids. CDR1 is KGHSH and CDR2 is LQKENI in the germline V gene. V was clipped by 9 bases and J by 5 bases; unmatched bases: 7. CDR3 in amino acids: CASQPGQNNSPLHF. CDR3 nucleotide sequence: TGTGCCAGTCAACCGGGACAGAATAATTCACCCCTCCACTTT.

The chain is built from TRBV21-1 and TRBJ1-5; TRBD1 reflects the table's D call only, with no check against the DNA. TRBV21-1 is an annotated pseudogene. The CDR3 spans 14 residues. CDR3 protein: CASSKGQFNQPQHF. In nucleotides, the CDR3 is TGTGCCAGCAGCAAAGGACAGTTTAATCAGCCCCAGCATTTT.

The chain is built from TRBV9 and TRBJ1-1; D is unclear. Germline loops: CDR1 SGDLS, CDR2 YYNGEE. The length of the CDR3 is 13 residues. Trimming took 3 bases from V and 6 from J, leaving 12 bases between them. CDR3 DNA sequence: TGTGCCAGCAGCGGAGGGCTGGGTTCTGAAGCTTTCTTT. This codes for CASSGGLGSEAFF.

V is TRBV19 and J is TRBJ2-6; maybe TRBD2 (5 bases). Germline CDR1 reads LNHDA; CDR2 reads SQIVND (reference sequence). This CDR3 has 15 residues. Trimming shortened V by 3 bases and J by 2 bases, and 8 bases separated the two germline ends. CDR3 sequence (DNA): TGTGCCAGTAGTATGCAAGCGGCTGGGGCCAACGTCCTGACTTTC. It specifies CASSMQAAGANVLTF.

This rearrangement joins TRBV9 to TRBJ1-4; no clear D. Per the germline V gene, CDR1 is SGDLS and CDR2 is YYNGEE. V dropped 4 bases and J dropped 7 bases, with 17 bases sitting between them. The CDR3 is 15 amino acids. The CDR3 here is CASSTTGGLREKLFF. In nucleotides, the CDR3 is TGTGCCAGCAGCACGACGGGAGGCCTTCGTGAAAAACTGTTTTTT.

The chain is built from TRBV6-6 and TRBJ2-1; maybe TRBD2 (6 bases). V lost 6 bases to trimming and J lost 7 bases, with 16 bases between them. The CDR3 has 14 residues. The germline CDR1 and CDR2 sequences are MNHNY and SVGAGI (reference sequence). The CDR3 region is CASSPGGPGNEQFF. The CDR3, as DNA: TGTGCCAGCAGCCCTGGAGGGCCGGGGAATGAGCAGTTCTTC.

The chain uses TRBV7-3 and TRBJ2-2, with 8 bases identical to TRBD1. Losses at the gene ends were 8 bases for V and 4 bases for J; bases not matched to a gene: 6. Germline CDR1 and CDR2: SGHTA and FQGTGA. CDR3 size: 14 residues. CDR3 protein: CASEGTGGTGELFF. The DNA for the CDR3 is TGTGCCAGCGAGGGGACAGGCGGCACCGGGGAGCTGTTTTTT.